Given below is one T cell receptor (beta chain) in context. Authors' processing steps: Reference gene primer amplification gave estimated nucleated cell counts. The protocol was immunoSEQ multiplex PCR, while the TCRdb copy is restricted to in-frame clones and leaves out a portion. D and trimming come from the DNA, and the V and J calls and clone size come from that table. The table has about 300,000 clones, approximately 88% seen once; the top ten hold over 6%. These data originate in a study of blood T cell repertoires in COVID-19. Looking at the study overall: The samples span acute and convalescent COVID-19 from the United States, Italy and Spain. The analysed material was cDNA or gDNA that came from T cells, B-cell-depleted T cells, or PBMCs.

V lost 2 bases and J lost 3, with 5 bases in between. Germline V CDR1 and CDR2: SGHNT, YYREEE (reference sequence). This CDR3 spans 12 amino acids. The sequence was collected from a woman in her 30s who had recovered from COVID-19. The sequenced sample was peripheral blood. The chain is built from TRBV5-4 and TRBJ1-2; D gene uncertain. In nucleotides, the CDR3 is TGTGCCAGCAGCTTAGAGGACTATGGCTACACCTTC. This translates into CASSLEDYGYTF. The full variable domain, with the rest looked up from reference TRBV5-4 and TRBJ1-2, is ETGVTQSPTHLIKTRGQQVTLRCSSQSGHNTVSWYQQALGQGPQFIFQYYREEENGRGNFPPRFSGLQFPNYSSELNVNALELDDSALYLCASSLEDYGYTFGSGTRLTVV.